This TCR beta chain was retrieved from a study of Graves' ophthalmopathy and Graves' hyperthyroidism. The CDR3 spans 13 residues. Trimming cost V 5 bases and J 3 bases, with 13 bases left between them. CDR1 GTSNPN and CDR2 SVGIG come from the germline V gene (reference sequence). This clonotype was seen ten or more times. RNA transcripts were the source from which TCR beta CDR3 regions were amplified. The first-round RT-PCR employed HTBI primers together with the Qiagen OneStep RT-PCR kit. A multiplex PCR was then performed as the second round. TCRdb processed the multiplex PCR reads anew with MiXCR; each CDR3 protein has one entry. The sample consists of nearly 400,000 distinct CDR3 sequences, 15% to 20% of them appearing once.

This TCR came from a woman between 18 and 29 years old with Graves' ophthalmopathy. The V gene is TRBV30, the J gene TRBJ1-1; D gene unclear. The specimen sequenced was peripheral blood. CDR3 coding DNA: TGTGCCTGGCTGGGTCCAAGGGACACTGAAGCTTTCTTT. As protein: CAWLGPRDTEAFF.